These 5 T cell receptor beta chains came from one sample sequenced in a study of cytomegalovirus exposure and HLA in healthy donors. The PCR ran on 60 Vbeta and 13 Jbeta primers. Sequencing used immunoSEQ multiplex PCR; TCRdb keeps in-frame clones, though not all of them. Of over 50,000 clones in the sample, approximately 70% are singletons; the top ten hold less than 20%. The sequencing input was PBMCs. These receptors were obtained from a man between 35 and 55 years old in good health and CMV-seropositive.

The J gene is TRBJ1-1, the V gene TRBV11-3; 7 positions match TRBD1. V was clipped by 2 bases and J by 0 bases; unmatched bases: 12. CDR3 size: 18 residues. Germline lookup yields CDR1 SGHNT and CDR2 YENEEA. CDR3 in DNA: TGTGCCAGCAGCTTAAGGGGGCGCATAGGGGGGATGAACACTGAAGCTTTCTTT. Translating it yields CASSLRGRIGGMNTEAFF.

The DNA for the CDR3 is TGTGCCAGCTCACCTACTTCCCGACAGGGGATATACTATGGCTACACCTTC. It specifies CASSPTSRQGIYYGYTF. The chain uses TRBV18 and TRBJ1-2; TRBD1 matches at 8 bases. Germline V gene sequence: CDR1 KGHSH, CDR2 LQKENI. Trimming cost V 3 bases and J 3 bases; bases outside gene matches: 12. The length of the CDR3 is 17 residues.

The gene calls are TRBV14 and TRBJ2-1, with TRBD2 matching over 7 bases. The CDR3 sequence is 17 residues long. Germline assignment: CDR1 SGHDN and CDR2 FVKESK. V lost 0 bases to trimming and J lost 2 bases; unmatched junction nucleotides: 7. CDR3: CASSQDGASGTYNEQFF. DNA for the CDR3: TGTGCCAGCAGCCAAGACGGAGCTAGCGGAACCTACAATGAGCAGTTCTTC.

For this clone: One end of the junction varies from germline; a read error may be responsible. The chain links TRBV7-2 to TRBJ1-1, with TRBD1 matching over 7 bases. Germline CDR1 SGHTA, CDR2 FQGNSA. The CDR3 loop spans 13 amino acids. The CDR3 bases are TGTGCCAGCAGCACGACAGGGATGGCTGAAGCTCTCTTT. Residues: CASSTTGMAEALF.

This chain uses TRBV2 with TRBJ2-1, with D possibly being TRBD1 (6 bases). In germline, CDR1 is SNHLY, CDR2 FYNNEI. The V end lost 7 bases, the J end lost 6 bases, and 19 bases lay between the germline ends. There are 15 residues in the CDR3. The CDR3 DNA follows: TGTGCCAGCACCGAGAACTTGGAAGGGGGCAATGAGCAGTTCTTC. Encoded protein: CASTENLEGGNEQFF.